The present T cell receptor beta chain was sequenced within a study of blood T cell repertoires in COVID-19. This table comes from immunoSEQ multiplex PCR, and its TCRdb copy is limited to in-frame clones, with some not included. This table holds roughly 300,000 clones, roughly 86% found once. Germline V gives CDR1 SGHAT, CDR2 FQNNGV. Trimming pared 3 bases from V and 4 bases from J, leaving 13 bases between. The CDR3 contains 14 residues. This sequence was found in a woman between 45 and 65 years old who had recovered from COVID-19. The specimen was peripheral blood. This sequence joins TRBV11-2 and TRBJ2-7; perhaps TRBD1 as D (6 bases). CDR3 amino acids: CASSLAPQGYEQYF. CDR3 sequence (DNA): TGTGCCAGCAGCTTGGCCCCACAGGGATACGAGCAGTACTTC.